One sample yielded the 19 T cell receptor beta chains listed below, sequenced in a study of response to subunit inactivated influenza vaccine. TCRdb analysed the RT-PCR reads with MiXCR anew, one entry per CDR3 protein. The repertoire holds 530,000 or so distinct CDR3 sequences, around 15% seen once, with 11% in the top ten. The source was PBMCs from blood, collected approximately 12 days after vaccination. These receptors originate from a man aged 50 to 59 who received an inactivated influenza vaccine.

This clonotype was picked up a small number of times. The rearrangement joins TRBV14 to TRBJ1-2; no clear D gene. The germline V and J ends were trimmed by 3 bases and 3 bases, with 8 bases remaining between them. The CDR3 covers 13 residues. Germline-derived CDR1 and CDR2 are SGHDN and FVKESK. The CDR3, as DNA: TGTGCCAGCAGCCAGGGATCCTACTATGGCTACACCTTC. It specifies CASSQGSYYGYTF.

In its sample, this clonotype was seen a few times. V gene TRBV7-2 combines with J gene TRBJ2-5, with D possibly TRBD1 on 6 matching bases. This CDR3 comprises 14 residues. From germline, CDR1 is SGHTA and CDR2 FQGNSA. V dropped 3 bases and J dropped 1 base, with 9 bases sitting between them. The CDR3 sequence: CASSLGHRQETQYF. In DNA form, the CDR3 reads TGTGCCAGCAGCTTGGGACACCGCCAAGAGACCCAGTACTTC.

This clonotype was picked up a small number of times. V usage is TRBV5-6 and J usage is TRBJ2-3; 13 bases align to TRBD2. With 4 bases clipped from V and 3 bases from J, the junction kept 8 bases outside the gene matches. The CDR3 has 17 amino acids. Germline CDR1 reads SGHDT; CDR2 reads YYEEEE. The CDR3 protein is CASSRDGTSGTTDTQYF. The CDR3 DNA is TGTGCCAGCAGCCGTGATGGGACTAGCGGGACTACAGATACGCAGTATTTT.

This clonotype was observed a handful of times. DNA of the CDR3: TGTGCCAGCAGCTTGCCGATGATGGGTGAGCAGTTCTTC. The encoded protein is CASSLPMMGEQFF. This chain joins TRBV5-8 and TRBJ2-1; D remains unclear. The V gene lost 1 base and the J gene lost 9 bases, with 11 bases spanning the gap. Germline assignment: CDR1 SGHTS and CDR2 YDEGEE. The CDR3 covers 13 residues.

This clonotype was seen only a few times. Here the CDR3 DNA reads TGTGCCAGCAGTGACCCGGACAGGGGGCATCGCAATGAGCAGTTCTTC. Translated, it gives CASSDPDRGHRNEQFF. The chain links TRBV12-3 or TRBV12-4 to TRBJ2-1; 11 positions match TRBD1. The CDR3 sequence is 16 residues long. V was clipped by 5 bases and J by 6 bases; unmatched bases: 9.

This clonotype was seen a few times. V usage is TRBV20-1 and J usage is TRBJ1-6; 7 bases are shared with TRBD1. After removal of 8 bases from V and 7 bases from J, the junction contained 14 bases not matched to a gene. The germline V gene encodes CDR1 DFQATT and CDR2 SNEGSKA (reference sequence). The CDR3 contains 15 residues. CDR3 sequence reads: CSSPPTDRANSPLHF. The DNA of the CDR3 is TGCAGTTCTCCACCAACCGACAGGGCCAATTCACCCCTCCACTTT.

The sample holds a few counts of this clonotype. This chain uses TRBV4-2 with TRBJ1-5, with D possibly matching TRBD1 (5 bases). V was cut by 0 bases and J by 2 bases, with 11 bases left in between. Germline V lookup: CDR1 LGHNA, CDR2 YNFKEQ. This CDR3 spans 16 amino acids. The CDR3 here is CASSQEVGDGNQPQHF. The CDR3 DNA follows: TGTGCCAGCAGCCAAGAAGTAGGGGACGGCAATCAGCCCCAGCATTTT.

This clonotype has a count of ten or more. The V gene is TRBV24-1, the J gene TRBJ2-2; a weak D match, TRBD2 (5 bases). Germline V gives CDR1 KGHDR, CDR2 SFDVKD. V lost 1 base and J lost 4, with 6 bases in between. The CDR3 runs to 14 residues. CDR3 amino acids: CATSDFGSTGELFF. The DNA for the CDR3 is TGTGCCACCAGTGATTTTGGGAGCACCGGGGAGCTGTTTTTT.

This chain joins TRBV14 and TRBJ2-7; D possibly corresponds to TRBD1 (6 bases). Germline-derived CDR1 and CDR2 are SGHDN and FVKESK. CDR3 length equals 13 residues. V was pared by 3 bases and J by 6 bases, with 12 bases between. The CDR3 coding sequence is TGTGCCAGCAGCCAGATCAGGGGTTCCGAGCAGTACTTC. It specifies CASSQIRGSEQYF.

This clonotype was counted a few times. The chain carries TRBV28 and TRBJ2-2; tentatively, D is TRBD1 (6 bases). CDR1 is MDHEN, CDR2 SYDVKM, per germline. The V end lost 2 bases, the J end lost 9 bases, and 13 bases lay between the germline ends. There are 14 residues in the CDR3. The chain's CDR3 is CASSLGQGNRELFF. The CDR3, as DNA: TGTGCCAGCAGTTTAGGCCAGGGGAACCGGGAGCTGTTTTTT.

This clonotype was counted many times. Compared with germline, one end of the junction differs, possibly owing to a read error. This rearrangement joins TRBV5-1 to TRBJ2-1; possibly TRBD1 or TRBD2 for D (5 bases each). Germline-derived CDR1 and CDR2 are SGHRS and YFSETQ. This CDR3 contains 14 residues. DNA for the CDR3: TGTGCCAGCAGCTTGGCCGGGACCAACAATGAGCAGTTCTTC. Its translation is CASSLAGTNNEQFF.

This clonotype was counted ten times or more. In DNA, the CDR3 is TGCGCCAGCAGCCAAGAAGGTTCAGGGTACTCCTACAATGAGCAGTTCTTC. Its protein product is CASSQEGSGYSYNEQFF. The chain combines TRBV4-1 with TRBJ2-1, with D tentatively TRBD1 (5 bases). The germline V gene has CDR1 MGHRA and CDR2 YSYEKL. Deletions cut 0 bases from V and 0 bases from J, with 12 bases between. This CDR3 contains 17 residues.

A few counts support this clonotype. The J gene is TRBJ2-2, the V gene TRBV6-5; no clear D gene. Germline V lookup: CDR1 MNHEY, CDR2 SVGAGI. The CDR3 length is 14 residues. Trimming left V 2 bases short and J 4 bases short, with 8 bases between. The CDR3 region has the DNA TGTGCCAGCAGTTACGCTTTTAGCACCGGGGAGCTGTTTTTT. It codes for CASSYAFSTGELFF.

This clonotype is labeled medium-sized. The chain is built from TRBV7-8 and TRBJ1-5; 8 bases align to TRBD1. CDR1 is SGHVS, CDR2 FQNEAQ, per germline. The V gene end was trimmed by 1 base and the J gene end by 6 bases; junction bases not matched to a gene: 8. The length of the CDR3 is 16 residues. The CDR3 reads CASSLVAGGPGQPQHF. CDR3 bases: TGTGCCAGCAGCTTAGTCGCAGGGGGCCCCGGTCAGCCCCAGCATTTT.

This clonotype was counted many times. The chain joins TRBV12-3 or TRBV12-4 to TRBJ1-2; D is unresolved. V lost 4 bases to trimming and J lost 7 bases, with 16 bases between them. This CDR3 spans 14 amino acids. The CDR3 bases are TGTGCCAGCAGTTGGGCCAGGCAAGGAAGTGGCTACACCTTC. Encoded protein: CASSWARQGSGYTF.

This clonotype was observed at least ten times. The genes are TRBV5-6 and TRBJ1-5, with no clear D. Trimming removed 4 bases from V and 2 bases from J, with 10 bases in between. In germline, CDR1 is SGHDT, CDR2 YYEEEE. The CDR3 is 14 amino acids. DNA for the CDR3: TGTGCCAGCAGCCGCGGAGGAGGCAATCAGCCCCAGCATTTT. The encoded protein is CASSRGGGNQPQHF.

This clonotype was detected only a few times. The chain carries TRBV6-1 and TRBJ1-1; D unclear. Germline CDR1 and CDR2: MNHNS and SASEGT. The CDR3 is 14 residues long. V lost 6 bases and J lost 1, with 12 bases in between. The CDR3 nucleotides are TGTGCCAGCAGAGGGTGGACGGAGAACACTGAAGCTTTCTTT. As protein: CASRGWTENTEAFF.

This clonotype came up a few times. The chain has TRBV4-3 and TRBJ2-5; D is unresolved. Germline CDR1 is LGHNA and CDR2 is YSLEER. The V end lost 0 bases, the J end lost 5 bases, and 13 bases lay between the germline ends. This CDR3 spans 15 amino acids. The chain's CDR3 is CASSQDARSGETQYF. The CDR3 DNA sequence: TGCGCCAGCAGCCAAGACGCTCGGAGTGGGGAGACCCAGTACTTC.

The chain employs TRBV5-4 and TRBJ1-2, with no clear D. Germline assignment: CDR1 SGHNT and CDR2 YYREEE (reference sequence). Trimming took off 0 bases at V and 1 base at J, with 13 bases between the two ends. This CDR3 has 16 amino acids. The CDR3 loop reads CASSLVPVGSNYGYTF. As DNA, the CDR3 is TGTGCCAGCAGCTTGGTTCCCGTGGGGAGTAACTATGGCTACACCTTC.